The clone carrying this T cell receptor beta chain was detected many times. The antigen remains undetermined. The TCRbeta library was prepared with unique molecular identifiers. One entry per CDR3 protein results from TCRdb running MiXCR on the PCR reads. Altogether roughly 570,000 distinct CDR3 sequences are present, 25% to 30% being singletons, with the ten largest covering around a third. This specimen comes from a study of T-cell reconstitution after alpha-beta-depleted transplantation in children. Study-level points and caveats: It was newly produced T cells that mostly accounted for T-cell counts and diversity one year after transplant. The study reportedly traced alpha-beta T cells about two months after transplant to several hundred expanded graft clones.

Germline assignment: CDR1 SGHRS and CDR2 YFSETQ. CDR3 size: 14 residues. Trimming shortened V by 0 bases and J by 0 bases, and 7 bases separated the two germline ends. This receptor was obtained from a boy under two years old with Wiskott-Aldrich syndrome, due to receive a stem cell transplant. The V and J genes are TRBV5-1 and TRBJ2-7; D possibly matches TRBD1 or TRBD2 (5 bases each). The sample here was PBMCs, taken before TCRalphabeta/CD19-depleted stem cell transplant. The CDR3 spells CASSLAGPSYEQYF. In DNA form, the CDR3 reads TGCGCCAGCAGCTTGGCGGGACCCTCCTACGAGCAGTACTTC.